Detailed here is one TCR beta chain. Its antigen is unknown. TCRdb re-derived calls from the PCR reads in MiXCR, one entry per CDR3 protein. The table has roughly 30,000 distinct CDR3 sequences, about 54% seen once. V trimming: 5 bases; J trimming: 8 bases; junction bases outside the gene matches: 11. Germline V gives CDR1 SEHNR, CDR2 FQNEAQ (reference sequence). This CDR3 region has 15 residues. These data belong to a study of vaccination and CD4 T cells after COVID-19. For the study at large: PCR on nasal swabs identified SARS-CoV-2 in convalescent patients, of whom roughly 10 were mild and one severe.

Overall study findings and caveats: The median number of SARS-CoV-2-reactive clonotypes increased from approximately 21 to 38, a change that did not reach significance.

Time point specified: late sampling 161 to 241 days after vaccination in three convalescent patients. The sequence came from a human donor who had recovered from COVID-19. This specimen consisted of CD4+ T cells from blood, obtained about 7 months after SARS-CoV-2 vaccination. The chain couples TRBV7-9 to TRBJ2-1, with 8 bases identical to TRBD2. CDR3 in amino acids: CASSRAGTSVYEQFF. CDR3 DNA: TGTGCCAGCAGCCGCGCCGGGACTAGTGTCTATGAGCAGTTCTTC.